This is a list of T cell receptor beta chains from one sample in a study of blood T cell repertoires in COVID-19. Here immunoSEQ multiplex PCR was the method, and the copy in TCRdb shows in-frame clones only, minus some. The table lists about 180,000 clones, 70% to 90% of them singletons. Sequenced sample: peripheral blood. These receptors were taken from a man aged 55-75 years with acute or convalescent COVID-19. Each CDR3 is given with its conserved first and last residue. Each record gives: clone size, J gene, V gene, D gene, CDR3 length, CDR3 DNA, CDR3 protein. The D gene is left open where the match is weak. Clone size is stated in some rows and not others, as once, few, many or a class when expanded.

size: .
J: TRBJ2-2
V: TRBV6-4
D: TRBD1
length: 16
DNA: TGTGCCAGCAGTGACTCAGGGGGCGCTGCCACCGGGGAGCTGTTTTTT
CDR3: CASSDSGGAATGELFF

size: few
J: TRBJ2-7
V: TRBV28
D: TRBD2
length: 12
DNA: TGTGCCAGCAGTCTGACTAGCGGGAGGCAGTACTTC
CDR3: CASSLTSGRQYF

size: once
J: TRBJ2-7
V: TRBV27
D: TRBD2
length: 15
DNA: TGTGCCAGCAGTTTATCGCCAGCGGGAGGCGTCGAGCAGTACTTC
CDR3: CASSLSPAGGVEQYF

size: .
J: TRBJ2-3
V: TRBV4-2
D: .
length: 14
DNA: TGTGCCAGCAGAGGGGGGGGGATCACAGATACGCAGTATTTT
CDR3: CASRGGGITDTQYF

size: few
J: TRBJ2-1
V: TRBV11-1
D: .
length: 14
DNA: TGTGCCAGCAGCTTAGGGCAGGCCTACAATGAGCAGTTCTTC
CDR3: CASSLGQAYNEQFF

size: .
J: TRBJ2-2
V: TRBV6-2/TRBV6-3
D: TRBD2
length: 16
DNA: TGTGCCAGCAGTGGACTAGCGGGAGCTGGGACCGGGGAGCTGTTTTTT
CDR3: CASSGLAGAGTGELFF

size: .
J: TRBJ1-5
V: TRBV10-3
D: TRBD1
length: 14
DNA: TGTGCCATCAGTGGGACAGGAAACAATCAGCCCCAGCATTTT
CDR3: CAISGTGNNQPQHF

size: .
J: TRBJ1-1
V: TRBV28
D: .
length: 16
DNA: TGTGCCAGCAGTGCAGACGTGCGGGGCCGCGGCACTGAAGCTTTCTTT
CDR3: CASSADVRGRGTEAFF

size: .
J: TRBJ2-1
V: TRBV27
D: .
length: 13
DNA: TGTGCCAGCAGTTGGGGAGGGGGGACTGAGCAGTTCTTC
CDR3: CASSWGGGTEQFF

size: .
J: TRBJ2-7
V: TRBV6-5
D: .
length: 13
DNA: TGTGCCAGCAGTTATTCCGTATCCTACGAGCAGTACTTC
CDR3: CASSYSVSYEQYF

size: .
J: TRBJ2-7
V: TRBV30
D: .
length: 15
DNA: TGTGCCTGTTTGGCCCCTCGAGGCTTTACCTACGAGCAGTACTTC
CDR3: CACLAPRGFTYEQYF

size: .
J: TRBJ2-2
V: TRBV18
D: TRBD2
length: 15
DNA: TGTGCCAGCTCAGGGACTAGCGTGCCCGCCGGGGAGCTGTTTTTT
CDR3: CASSGTSVPAGELFF

size: .
J: TRBJ2-4
V: TRBV5-6
D: .
length: 14
DNA: TGTGCCAGCAGCTCGGGTGGGGCCAAAAACATTCAGTACTTC
CDR3: CASSSGGAKNIQYF

size: few
J: TRBJ1-1
V: TRBV30
D: .
length: 10
DNA: TGTGCCTGTTGGGCGATAAAAGCTTTCTTT
CDR3: CACWAIKAFF

size: .
J: TRBJ1-6
V: TRBV6-5
D: .
length: 12
DNA: TGTGCCAGCAAACATAATGATTCACCCCTCCACTTT
CDR3: CASKHNDSPLHF

size: .
J: TRBJ1-2
V: TRBV7-2
D: .
length: 14
DNA: TGTGCCAGCAGCCCCCGCCCGGGTGACTATGGCTACACCTTC
CDR3: CASSPRPGDYGYTF

size: .
J: TRBJ2-1
V: TRBV6-5
D: TRBD2
length: 14
DNA: TGTGCCAGCAGGACGGGGGGTTCGATCCATGAGCAGTTCTTC
CDR3: CASRTGGSIHEQFF

size: .
J: TRBJ1-2
V: TRBV18
D: TRBD1
length: 15
DNA: TGTGCCAGCTCACCTGGACAGGGGGCCGACTATGGCTACACCTTC
CDR3: CASSPGQGADYGYTF

size: .
J: TRBJ1-5
V: TRBV12-3/TRBV12-4
D: .
length: 12
DNA: TGTGCCACCCGACAGGGCAATCAGCCCCAGCATTTT
CDR3: CATRQGNQPQHF

size: .
J: TRBJ1-5
V: TRBV5-4
D: TRBD1
length: 13
DNA: TGTGCCAGCAGCTCGGACAGGAATCAGCCCCAGCATTTT
CDR3: CASSSDRNQPQHF

size: .
J: TRBJ1-5
V: TRBV19
D: .
length: 16
DNA: TGTGCCAGTAGTATAGACGGTTCAGGGGTAAATCAGCCCCAGCATTTT
CDR3: CASSIDGSGVNQPQHF

size: few
J: TRBJ1-5
V: TRBV28
D: .
length: 16
DNA: TGTGCCAGCAGTTTTGGGGGGGGGAATAGCAATCAGCCCCAGCATTTT
CDR3: CASSFGGGNSNQPQHF

size: .
J: TRBJ2-1
V: TRBV27
D: TRBD2
length: 16
DNA: TGTGCCAGCAGGGGACTAGCGGGAAAGACCTACAATGAGCAGTTCTTC
CDR3: CASRGLAGKTYNEQFF

size: .
J: TRBJ2-1
V: TRBV11-3
D: TRBD1
length: 12
DNA: TGTGCCAGCAGCCGACAGGGGAGTGAGCAGTTCTTC
CDR3: CASSRQGSEQFF

size: .
J: TRBJ2-3
V: TRBV5-1
D: .
length: 12
DNA: TGCGCCAGCAGCCCACAGGGAGATACGCAGTATTTT
CDR3: CASSPQGDTQYF

size: .
J: TRBJ1-6
V: TRBV5-1
D: .
length: 15
DNA: TGCGCCAGCAGCTTGCGGGGGACCGCGGATTCACCCCTCCACTTT
CDR3: CASSLRGTADSPLHF

size: .
J: TRBJ2-7
V: TRBV7-2
D: TRBD2
length: 15
DNA: TGTGCCAGCAGCTTGGTAGCGGGCACCGCCTACGAGCAGTACTTC
CDR3: CASSLVAGTAYEQYF

size: .
J: TRBJ2-7
V: TRBV28
D: TRBD1
length: 15
DNA: TGTGCCAGCAGTGCCGACAGGGGGTCATCCTACGAGCAGTACTTC
CDR3: CASSADRGSSYEQYF

size: .
J: TRBJ2-1
V: TRBV20-1
D: .
length: 11
DNA: TGCAGTGCTAGAGTCGTGAATGAGCAGTTCTTC
CDR3: CSARVVNEQFF

size: .
J: TRBJ1-1
V: TRBV9
D: .
length: 16
DNA: TGTGCCAGCAGCGTAGCGGGGGGATCCATGAACACTGAAGCTTTCTTT
CDR3: CASSVAGGSMNTEAFF

size: .
J: TRBJ1-2
V: TRBV10-3
D: .
length: 14
DNA: TGTGCCATCAACCCCGGACAGACTAACTATGGCTACACCTTC
CDR3: CAINPGQTNYGYTF

size: .
J: TRBJ1-2
V: TRBV28
D: .
length: 13
DNA: TGTGCCAGCAGTTTGACCAGGAACTATGGCTACACCTTC
CDR3: CASSLTRNYGYTF

size: .
J: TRBJ2-7
V: TRBV30
D: .
length: 13
DNA: TGTGCCTGGAACGCGGACATGAGCTACGAGCAGTACTTC
CDR3: CAWNADMSYEQYF

size: once
J: TRBJ2-3
V: TRBV5-1
D: .
length: 13
DNA: TGCGCCAGCAGAGAGGGAGTGACAGATACGCAGTATTTT
CDR3: CASREGVTDTQYF

size: once
J: TRBJ1-2
V: TRBV6-4
D: TRBD1
length: 15
DNA: TGTGCCAGCAGTGAAGGGACAGGGGCGGGCTATGGCTACACCTTC
CDR3: CASSEGTGAGYGYTF

size: once
J: TRBJ2-1
V: TRBV2
D: .
length: 11
DNA: TGTGCCAGCAGTGCAGGGCTTGAGCAGTTCTTC
CDR3: CASSAGLEQFF

size: .
J: TRBJ1-5
V: TRBV28
D: TRBD1
length: 15
DNA: TGTGCCAGCAGCCCTAACAGGGGAGTCAATCAGCCCCAGCATTTT
CDR3: CASSPNRGVNQPQHF

size: few
J: TRBJ2-7
V: TRBV11-1
D: .
length: 14
DNA: TGTGCCAGCAGCCCTGACACCAGACCCTACGAGCAGTACTTC
CDR3: CASSPDTRPYEQYF

size: .
J: TRBJ2-7
V: TRBV7-8
D: TRBD2
length: 14
DNA: TGTGCCAGCAAAGGGCGGGAGCAATCCTACGAGCAGTACTTC
CDR3: CASKGREQSYEQYF

size: .
J: TRBJ1-1
V: TRBV28
D: .
length: 16
DNA: TGTGCCAGCAGTCCCCCGGGCCTCGGGCTAGCCACTGAAGCTTTCTTT
CDR3: CASSPPGLGLATEAFF

size: .
J: TRBJ2-1
V: TRBV7-3
D: TRBD1
length: 18
DNA: TGTGCCAGCAGCTCGAGGCCCCCGGGACAGACAGCTCACAATGAGCAGTTCTTC
CDR3: CASSSRPPGQTAHNEQFF

size: .
J: TRBJ1-1
V: TRBV7-9
D: .
length: 14
DNA: TGTGCCGCGCTTCCAGGACAAATGAACACTGAAGCTTTCTTT
CDR3: CAALPGQMNTEAFF

size: .
J: TRBJ2-3
V: TRBV7-2
D: TRBD2
length: 15
DNA: TGTGCCAGCAGACGGACTAGCGGGAGCACAGATACGCAGTATTTT
CDR3: CASRRTSGSTDTQYF

size: .
J: TRBJ1-5
V: TRBV18
D: .
length: 14
DNA: TGTGCCAGCTCACTAGACTACGGCAATCAGCCCCAGCATTTT
CDR3: CASSLDYGNQPQHF

size: .
J: TRBJ1-1
V: TRBV11-1
D: .
length: 14
DNA: TGTGCCAGCAGCTTAGGGAGGACGTTCACTGAAGCTTTCTTT
CDR3: CASSLGRTFTEAFF

size: .
J: TRBJ2-2
V: TRBV6-5
D: .
length: 13
DNA: TGTGCCAGCAACGAAGGGGGTCCCGGGGAGCTGTTTTTT
CDR3: CASNEGGPGELFF

size: .
J: TRBJ2-1
V: TRBV28
D: .
length: 13
DNA: TGTGCCAGCAGGCACGACCCCCGGAGACCCCAGTTCTTC
CDR3: CASRHDPRRPQFF

size: .
J: TRBJ2-1
V: TRBV7-2
D: TRBD2
length: 15
DNA: TGTGCCAGCAGGGCTAGCGGGAGCCCTACGTTTGAGCAGTTCTTC
CDR3: CASRASGSPTFEQFF

size: .
J: TRBJ1-3
V: TRBV7-2
D: .
length: 16
DNA: TGTGCCAGCAGCTTAGTTAGGGCAGGGGCGGGAAACACCATATATTTT
CDR3: CASSLVRAGAGNTIYF

size: .
J: TRBJ2-7
V: TRBV4-1
D: TRBD1
length: 17
DNA: TGCGCCAGCAGCCAAGATTTAGGACAGGGGACTGTGGTTCGGCAGTACTTC
CDR3: CASSQDLGQGTVVRQYF

size: .
J: TRBJ2-7
V: TRBV5-1
D: .
length: 14
DNA: TGCGCCAGCAGCGGGGTGGGAGGTACTACCGAGCAGTACTTC
CDR3: CASSGVGGTTEQYF

size: .
J: TRBJ2-1
V: TRBV2
D: TRBD2
length: 18
DNA: TGTGCCAGCAGACCCACTAGCGGGAGGTTTGTCCCCTACAATGAGCAGTTCTTC
CDR3: CASRPTSGRFVPYNEQFF

size: .
J: TRBJ2-1
V: TRBV2
D: .
length: 15
DNA: TGTGCCAGCAGTGCCCAGGCCGGCTCCTACAATGAGCAGTTCTTC
CDR3: CASSAQAGSYNEQFF